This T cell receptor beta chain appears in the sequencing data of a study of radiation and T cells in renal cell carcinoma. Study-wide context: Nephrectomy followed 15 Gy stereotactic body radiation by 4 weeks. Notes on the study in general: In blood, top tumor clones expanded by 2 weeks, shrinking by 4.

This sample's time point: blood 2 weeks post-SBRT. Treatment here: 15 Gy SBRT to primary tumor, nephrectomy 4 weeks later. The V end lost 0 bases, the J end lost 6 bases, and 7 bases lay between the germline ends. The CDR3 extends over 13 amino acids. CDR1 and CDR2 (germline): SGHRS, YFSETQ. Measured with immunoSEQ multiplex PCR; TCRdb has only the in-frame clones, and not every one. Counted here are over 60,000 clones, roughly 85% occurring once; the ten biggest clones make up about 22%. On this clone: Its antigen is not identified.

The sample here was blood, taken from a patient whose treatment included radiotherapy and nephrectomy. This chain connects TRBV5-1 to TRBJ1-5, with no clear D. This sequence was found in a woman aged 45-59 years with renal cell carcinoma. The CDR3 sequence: CASSLEVGQPQHF. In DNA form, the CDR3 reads TGCGCCAGCAGCTTGGAGGTAGGTCAGCCCCAGCATTTT.